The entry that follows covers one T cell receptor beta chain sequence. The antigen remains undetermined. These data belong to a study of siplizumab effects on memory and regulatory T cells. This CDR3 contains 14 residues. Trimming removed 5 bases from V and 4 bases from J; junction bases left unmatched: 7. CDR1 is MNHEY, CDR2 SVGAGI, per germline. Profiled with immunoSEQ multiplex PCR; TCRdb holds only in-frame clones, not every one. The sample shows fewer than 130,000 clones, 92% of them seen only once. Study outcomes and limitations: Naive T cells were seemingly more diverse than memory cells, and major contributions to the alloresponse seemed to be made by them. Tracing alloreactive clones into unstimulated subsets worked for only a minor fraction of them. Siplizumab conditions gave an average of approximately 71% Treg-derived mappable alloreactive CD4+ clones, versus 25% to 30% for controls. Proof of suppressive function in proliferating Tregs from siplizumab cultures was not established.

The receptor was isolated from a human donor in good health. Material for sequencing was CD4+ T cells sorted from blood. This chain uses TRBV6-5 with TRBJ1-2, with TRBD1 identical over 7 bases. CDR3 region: CASSLEGGIYGYTF. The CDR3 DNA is TGTGCCAGCAGTCTTGAAGGGGGCATCTATGGCTACACCTTC.